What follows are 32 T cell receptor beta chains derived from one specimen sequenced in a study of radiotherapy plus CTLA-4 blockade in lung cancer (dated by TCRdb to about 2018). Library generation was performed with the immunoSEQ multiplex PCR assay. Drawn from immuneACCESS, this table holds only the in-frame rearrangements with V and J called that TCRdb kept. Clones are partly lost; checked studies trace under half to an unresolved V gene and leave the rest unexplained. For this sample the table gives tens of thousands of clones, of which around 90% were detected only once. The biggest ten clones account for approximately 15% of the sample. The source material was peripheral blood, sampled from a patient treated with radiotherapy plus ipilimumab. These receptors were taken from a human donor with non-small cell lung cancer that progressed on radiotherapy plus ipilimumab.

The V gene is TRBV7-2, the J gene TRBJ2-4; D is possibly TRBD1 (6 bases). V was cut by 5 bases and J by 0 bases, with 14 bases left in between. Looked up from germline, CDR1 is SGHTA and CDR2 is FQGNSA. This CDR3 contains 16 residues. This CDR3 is CASSGAGTIAKNIQYF. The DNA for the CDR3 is TGTGCCAGCAGCGGCGCCGGGACAATAGCCAAAAACATTCAGTACTTC.

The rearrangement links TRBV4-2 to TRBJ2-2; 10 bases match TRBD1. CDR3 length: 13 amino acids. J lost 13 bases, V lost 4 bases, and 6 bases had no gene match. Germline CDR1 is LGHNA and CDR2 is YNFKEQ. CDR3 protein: CASSPGQGLGLFF. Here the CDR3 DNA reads TGTGCCAGCAGCCCGGGACAGGGGTTGGGGCTGTTTTTT.

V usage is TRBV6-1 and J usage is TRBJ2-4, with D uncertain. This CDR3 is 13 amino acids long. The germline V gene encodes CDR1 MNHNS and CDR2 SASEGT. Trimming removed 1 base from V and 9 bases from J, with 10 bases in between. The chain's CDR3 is CASSEGRWGIQYF. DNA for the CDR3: TGTGCCAGCAGTGAAGGACGGTGGGGCATTCAGTACTTC.

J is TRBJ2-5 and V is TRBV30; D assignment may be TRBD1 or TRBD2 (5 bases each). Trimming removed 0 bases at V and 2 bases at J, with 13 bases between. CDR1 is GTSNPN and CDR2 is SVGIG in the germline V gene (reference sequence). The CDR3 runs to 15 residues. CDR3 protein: CAWSVRGPIQETQYF. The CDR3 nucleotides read TGTGCCTGGAGTGTACGGGGACCCATACAAGAGACCCAGTACTTC.

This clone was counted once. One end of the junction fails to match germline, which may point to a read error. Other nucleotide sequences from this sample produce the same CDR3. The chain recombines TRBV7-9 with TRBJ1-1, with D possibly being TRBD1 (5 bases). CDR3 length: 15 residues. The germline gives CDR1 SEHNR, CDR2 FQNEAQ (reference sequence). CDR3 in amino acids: CASSALRERNTEAFF. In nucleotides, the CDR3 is TGTGCCAGCAGCGCCCTCAGGGAAAGGAACACTGAAGCCTTCTTT.

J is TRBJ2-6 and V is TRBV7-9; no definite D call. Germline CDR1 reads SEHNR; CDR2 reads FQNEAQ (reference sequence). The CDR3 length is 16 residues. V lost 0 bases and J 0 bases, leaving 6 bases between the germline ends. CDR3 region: CASSLALVSGANVLTF. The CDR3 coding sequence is TGTGCCAGCAGCTTAGCGCTGGTCTCTGGGGCCAACGTCCTGACTTTC. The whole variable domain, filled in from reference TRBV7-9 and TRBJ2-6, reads DTGVSQNPRHKITKRGQNVTFRCDPISEHNRLYWYRQTLGQGPEFLTYFQNEAQLEKSRLLSDRFSAERPKGSFSTLEIQRTEQGDSAMYLCASSLALVSGANVLTFGAGSRLTVL.

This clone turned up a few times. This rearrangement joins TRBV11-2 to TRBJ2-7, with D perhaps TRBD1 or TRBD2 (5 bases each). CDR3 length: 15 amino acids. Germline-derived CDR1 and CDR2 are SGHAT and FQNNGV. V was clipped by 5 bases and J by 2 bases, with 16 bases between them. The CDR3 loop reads CASSINEGPAYEQYF. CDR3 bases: TGTGCCAGCAGCATTAACGAGGGGCCTGCCTACGAGCAGTACTTC.

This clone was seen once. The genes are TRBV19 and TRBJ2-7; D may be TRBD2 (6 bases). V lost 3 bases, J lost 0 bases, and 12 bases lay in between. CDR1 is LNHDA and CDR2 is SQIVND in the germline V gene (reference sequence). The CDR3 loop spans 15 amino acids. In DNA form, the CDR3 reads TGTGCCAGTAGTATTTCGCGGGACCTCTCCTACGAGCAGTACTTC. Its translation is CASSISRDLSYEQYF.

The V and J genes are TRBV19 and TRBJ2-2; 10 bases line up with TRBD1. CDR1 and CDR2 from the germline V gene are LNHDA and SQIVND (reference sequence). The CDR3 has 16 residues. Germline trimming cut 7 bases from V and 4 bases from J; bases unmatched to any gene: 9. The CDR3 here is CASINRGQGITGELFF. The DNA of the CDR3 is TGTGCCAGTATTAATCGGGGACAGGGGATCACCGGGGAGCTGTTTTTT.

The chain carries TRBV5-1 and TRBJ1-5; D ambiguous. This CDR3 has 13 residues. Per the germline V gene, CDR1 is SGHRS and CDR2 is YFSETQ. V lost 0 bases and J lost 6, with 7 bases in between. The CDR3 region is CASSLAAGQPQHF. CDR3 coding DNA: TGCGCCAGCAGCTTGGCCGCGGGTCAGCCCCAGCATTTT.

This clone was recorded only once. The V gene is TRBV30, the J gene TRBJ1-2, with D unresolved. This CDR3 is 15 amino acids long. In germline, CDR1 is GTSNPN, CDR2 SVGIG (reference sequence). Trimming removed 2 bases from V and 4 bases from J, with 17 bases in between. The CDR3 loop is CAWSFGSPAGYGYTF. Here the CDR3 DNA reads TGTGCCTGGAGTTTTGGGTCCCCCGCCGGCTATGGCTACACCTTC. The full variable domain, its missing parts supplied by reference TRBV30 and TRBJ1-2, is SQTIHQWPATLVQPVGSPLSLECTVEGTSNPNLYWYRQAAGRGLQLLFYSVGIGQISSEVPQNLSASRPQDRQFILSSKKLLLSDSGFYLCAWSFGSPAGYGYTFGSGTRLTVV.

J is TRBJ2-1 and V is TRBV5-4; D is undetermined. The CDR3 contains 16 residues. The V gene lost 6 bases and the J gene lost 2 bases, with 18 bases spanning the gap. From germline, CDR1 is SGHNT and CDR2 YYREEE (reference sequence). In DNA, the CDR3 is TGTGCCAGCACAAGGGCCGCCTCCCATCCCTACAATGAGCAGTTCTTC. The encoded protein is CASTRAASHPYNEQFF.

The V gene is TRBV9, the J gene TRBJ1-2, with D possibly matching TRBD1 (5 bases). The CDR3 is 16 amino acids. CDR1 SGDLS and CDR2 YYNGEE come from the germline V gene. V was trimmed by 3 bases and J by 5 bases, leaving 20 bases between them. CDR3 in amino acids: CASSGGGPTAPYGYTF. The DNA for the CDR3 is TGTGCCAGCAGCGGAGGCGGTCCGACAGCCCCATATGGCTACACCTTC. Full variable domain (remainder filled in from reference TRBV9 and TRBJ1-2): DSGVTQTPKHLITATGQRVTLRCSPRSGDLSVYWYQQSLDQGLQFLIQYYNGEERAKGNILERFSAQQFPDLHSELNLSSLELGDSALYFCASSGGGPTAPYGYTFGSGTRLTVV.

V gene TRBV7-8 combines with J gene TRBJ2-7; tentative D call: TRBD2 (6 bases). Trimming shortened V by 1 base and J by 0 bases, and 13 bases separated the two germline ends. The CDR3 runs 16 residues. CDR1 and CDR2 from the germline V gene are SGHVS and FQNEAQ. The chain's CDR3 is CASSLGLAGSSYEQYF. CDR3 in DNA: TGTGCCAGCAGCTTAGGACTTGCGGGGAGCTCCTACGAGCAGTACTTC.

The CDR3 DNA reads TGTGCCAGCAGCTTATCCGGGGGCAATGAGCAGTTCTTC. Protein: CASSLSGGNEQFF. The chain recombines TRBV7-7 with TRBJ2-1; perhaps TRBD2 as D (6 bases). CDR3 length: 13 amino acids. Looked up from germline, CDR1 is SSHAT and CDR2 is FNYEAQ (reference sequence). Trimming removed 2 bases at V and 6 bases at J, with 8 bases between.

The CDR3 spells CASSRGLTEAFF. The CDR3, as DNA: TGTGCCAGCAGCCGGGGACTCACTGAAGCTTTCTTT. The chain combines TRBV7-9 with TRBJ1-1; TRBD1 might be the D (5 bases). Germline CDR1 SEHNR, CDR2 FQNEAQ (reference sequence). The ends were cut back, 5 bases at V and 4 bases at J, with 8 bases in the middle. This CDR3 contains 12 residues.

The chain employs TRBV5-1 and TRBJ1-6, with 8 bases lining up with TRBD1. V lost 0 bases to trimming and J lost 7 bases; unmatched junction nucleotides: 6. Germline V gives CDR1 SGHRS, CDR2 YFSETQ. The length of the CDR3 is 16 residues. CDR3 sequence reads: CASSLDGTGVNSPLHF. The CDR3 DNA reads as TGCGCCAGCAGCTTGGACGGGACAGGAGTCAATTCACCCCTCCACTTT.

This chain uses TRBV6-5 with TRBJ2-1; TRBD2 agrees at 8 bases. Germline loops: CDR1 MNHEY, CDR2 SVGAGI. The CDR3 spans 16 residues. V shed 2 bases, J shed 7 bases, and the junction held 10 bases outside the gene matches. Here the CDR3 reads CASSYEVGRAVNEQFF. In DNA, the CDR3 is TGTGCCAGCAGTTACGAAGTCGGGAGGGCCGTAAATGAGCAGTTCTTC.

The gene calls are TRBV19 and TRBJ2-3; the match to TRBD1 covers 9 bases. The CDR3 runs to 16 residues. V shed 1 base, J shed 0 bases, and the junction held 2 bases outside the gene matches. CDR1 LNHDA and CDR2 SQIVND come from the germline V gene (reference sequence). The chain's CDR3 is CASSIGQGGSTDTQYF. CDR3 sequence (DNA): TGTGCCAGTAGTATAGGACAGGGGGGTAGCACAGATACGCAGTATTTT.

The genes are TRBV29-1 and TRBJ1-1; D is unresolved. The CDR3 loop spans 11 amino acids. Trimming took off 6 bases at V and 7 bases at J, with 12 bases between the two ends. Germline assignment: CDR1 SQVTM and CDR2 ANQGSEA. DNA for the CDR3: TGCAGCGTAACACTTGCCAGTGAAGCTTTCTTT. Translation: CSVTLASEAFF.

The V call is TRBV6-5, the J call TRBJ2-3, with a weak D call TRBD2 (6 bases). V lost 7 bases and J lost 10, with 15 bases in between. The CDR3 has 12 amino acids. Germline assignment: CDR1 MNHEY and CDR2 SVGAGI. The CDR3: CASTREAGPQYF. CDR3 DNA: TGTGCCAGCACCAGGGAGGCCGGTCCGCAGTATTTT.

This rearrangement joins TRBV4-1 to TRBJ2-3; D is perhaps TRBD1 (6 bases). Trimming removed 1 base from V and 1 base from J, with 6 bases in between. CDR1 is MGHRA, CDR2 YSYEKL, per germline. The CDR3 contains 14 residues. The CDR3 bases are TGCGCCAGCAGCCAAGCAGGGGGCACAGATACGCAGTATTTT. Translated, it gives CASSQAGGTDTQYF.

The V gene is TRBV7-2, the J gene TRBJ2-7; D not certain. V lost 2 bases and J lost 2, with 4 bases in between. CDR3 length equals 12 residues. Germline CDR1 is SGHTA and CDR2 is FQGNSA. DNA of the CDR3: TGTGCCAGCAGCTTACCCACCTACGAGCAGTACTTC. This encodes CASSLPTYEQYF.

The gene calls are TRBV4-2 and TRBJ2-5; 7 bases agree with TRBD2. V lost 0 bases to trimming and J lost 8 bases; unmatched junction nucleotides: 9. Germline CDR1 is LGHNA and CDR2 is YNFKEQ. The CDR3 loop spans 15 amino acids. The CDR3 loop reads CASSQDLHGGDTQYF. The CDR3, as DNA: TGTGCCAGCAGCCAAGATCTTCATGGGGGGGATACCCAGTACTTC.

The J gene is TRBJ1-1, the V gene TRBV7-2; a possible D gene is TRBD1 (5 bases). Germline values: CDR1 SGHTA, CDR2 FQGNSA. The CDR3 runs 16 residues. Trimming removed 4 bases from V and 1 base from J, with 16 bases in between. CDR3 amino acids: CASSSGTSGGNTEAFF. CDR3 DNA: TGTGCCAGCAGCTCCGGGACGTCGGGCGGGAACACTGAAGCTTTCTTT.

CDR3 protein: CASSMSGGVSSTDTQYF. The CDR3 DNA reads as TGTGCCAGTAGTATGTCAGGCGGAGTCTCGAGCACAGATACGCAGTATTTT. This chain connects TRBV19 to TRBJ2-3; D gene uncertain. V dropped 3 bases and J dropped 0 bases, with 16 bases sitting between them. The CDR3 totals 17 residues. Germline V gives CDR1 LNHDA, CDR2 SQIVND (reference sequence).

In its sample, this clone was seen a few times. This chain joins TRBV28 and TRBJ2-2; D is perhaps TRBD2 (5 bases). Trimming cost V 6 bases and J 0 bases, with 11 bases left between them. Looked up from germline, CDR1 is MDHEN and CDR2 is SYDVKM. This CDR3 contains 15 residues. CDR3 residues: CASRPRGANTGELFF. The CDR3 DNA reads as TGTGCCAGCAGGCCTCGGGGAGCGAACACCGGGGAGCTGTTTTTT.

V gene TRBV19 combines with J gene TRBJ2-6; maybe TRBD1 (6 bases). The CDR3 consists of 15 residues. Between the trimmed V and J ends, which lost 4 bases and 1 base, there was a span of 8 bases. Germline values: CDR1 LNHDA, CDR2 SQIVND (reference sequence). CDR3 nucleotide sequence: TGTGCCAGTAGTACAACAGGGTCTGGGGCCAACGTCCTGACTTTC. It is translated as CASSTTGSGANVLTF.

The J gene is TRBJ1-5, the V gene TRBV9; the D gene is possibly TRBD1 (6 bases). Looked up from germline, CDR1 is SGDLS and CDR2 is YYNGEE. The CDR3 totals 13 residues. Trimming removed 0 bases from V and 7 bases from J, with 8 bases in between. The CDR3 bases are TGTGCCAGCAGCGTAGAGGGGGGCCAGCCCCAGCATTTT. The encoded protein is CASSVEGGQPQHF.

The CDR3 spells CASSRGAGMNTEAFF. In nucleotides, the CDR3 is TGTGCCAGTAGCCGGGGGGCGGGGATGAACACTGAAGCTTTCTTT. The V call is TRBV19, the J call TRBJ1-1, with D possibly being TRBD1 (6 bases). The germline V and J ends were trimmed by 6 bases and 0 bases, with 14 bases remaining between them. Germline values: CDR1 LNHDA, CDR2 SQIVND (reference sequence). The CDR3 extends over 15 amino acids. Looking up the rest from reference TRBV19 and TRBJ1-1 gives the full variable domain: DGGITQSPKYLFRKEGQNVTLSCEQNLNHDAMYWYRQDPGQGLRLIYYSQIVNDFQKGDIAEGYSVSREKKESFPLTVTSAQKNPTAFYLCASSRGAGMNTEAFFGQGTRLTVV.

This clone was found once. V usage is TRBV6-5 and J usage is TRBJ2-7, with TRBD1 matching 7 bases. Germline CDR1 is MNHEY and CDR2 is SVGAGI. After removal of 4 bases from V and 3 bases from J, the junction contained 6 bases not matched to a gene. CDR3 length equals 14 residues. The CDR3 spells CASSSGTVGYEQYF. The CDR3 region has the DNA TGTGCCAGCAGTTCCGGGACAGTAGGCTACGAGCAGTACTTC.

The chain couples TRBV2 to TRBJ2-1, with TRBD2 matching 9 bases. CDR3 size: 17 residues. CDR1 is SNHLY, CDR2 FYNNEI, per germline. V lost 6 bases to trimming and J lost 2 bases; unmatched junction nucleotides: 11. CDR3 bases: TGTGCCAGCAGAATATTGGAGCGGGGGGCGGCCTACAATGAGCAGTTCTTC. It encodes CASRILERGAAYNEQFF. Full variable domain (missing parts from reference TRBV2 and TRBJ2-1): EPEVTQTPSHQVTQMGQEVILRCVPISNHLYFYWYRQILGQKVEFLVSFYNNEISEKSEIFDDQFSVERPDGSNFTLKIRSTKLEDSAMYFCASRILERGAAYNEQFFGPGTRLTVL.